This paragraph reports one T cell receptor (beta chain). The ends were cut back, 2 bases at V and 2 bases at J, with 10 bases in the middle. The CDR3 extends over 13 amino acids. Germline-derived CDR1 and CDR2 are SQVTM and ANQGSEA. Repertoires were generated with immunoSEQ multiplex PCR, while TCRdb's copy carries only in-frame clones and drops some. The sample includes around 63,000 clones, 75% to 90% seen only once; the top ten take around 1.7%. This sample was included in a study of PD-L1 blockade in urothelial cancer. Study-wide background: Prior chemotherapy regimens per patient numbered 0 to 3. At 3 weeks after treatment start (second dose) and again at 6 weeks, blood was analyzed.

This sample's time point: pretreatment peripheral blood. Each patient contributed between 1 and 8 total time points of blood mononuclear cells, pretreatment and during treatment. The sequence derives from a man aged 65 to 79 with urothelial cancer. The rearrangement joins TRBV29-1 to TRBJ2-7; D gene unclear. The sample here was PBMCs, taken around atezolizumab (anti-PD-L1) treatment. The CDR3 protein is CSVEMTETYEQYF. The CDR3 DNA reads TGCAGCGTTGAAATGACGGAGACCTACGAGCAGTACTTC.